This entry is about one T cell receptor (beta chain). The data stem from a study of blood T cell repertoires in COVID-19. Study background: Both acute and convalescent COVID-19 samples were obtained from the United States, Italy and Spain.

Clones were read by immunoSEQ multiplex PCR, and TCRdb kept only the in-frame ones, dropping some. The data contain a few hundred thousand clones, 85% to 90% of them seen just once; the ten biggest clones take up 1.5% to 2%. Participant age was about 18 to 89 years, and participants resided in around 24 US areas. Recovery among Cohort 3 donors was established by two negative PCRs, clearance, or symptom resolution. V was cut by 0 bases and J by 4 bases, with 19 bases left in between. The CDR3 extends over 17 amino acids. Germline loops: CDR1 SGHRS, CDR2 YFSETQ. Input material: PBMCs or T cells enriched from blood (not recorded which). The sequence derives from a woman between 55 and 75 years old who had recovered from COVID-19. The chain recombines TRBV5-1 with TRBJ1-1, with D maybe TRBD1 (6 bases). The CDR3 spells CASSLVQGGALATEAFF. The CDR3, as DNA: TGCGCCAGCAGCTTGGTGCAAGGGGGGGCTCTGGCCACTGAAGCTTTCTTT. Full variable domain (missing parts from reference TRBV5-1 and TRBJ1-1): KAGVTQTPRYLIKTRGQQVTLSCSPISGHRSVSWYQQTPGQGLQFLFEYFSETQRNKGNFPGRFSGRQFSNSRSEMNVSTLELGDSALYLCASSLVQGGALATEAFFGQGTRLTVV.